The 10 T cell receptor beta chains reported below all come from one sample, sequenced in a study of T-cell reconstitution after alpha-beta-depleted transplantation in children. It was with unique molecular identifiers that the TCRbeta library was prepared. Each CDR3 protein gets one entry after TCRdb re-called the PCR reads with MiXCR. Among some 590,000 distinct CDR3 sequences listed, roughly a tenth were seen once. The sample here was PBMCs from the stem cell graft donor, taken from the stem cell graft. The receptors were gathered from a human donor who donated a stem cell graft to a child with acute myeloid leukemia.

This clonotype was seen many times. CDR3 DNA: TGTGCCAGCAGCCAATTTAATGAGCAGTTCTTC. This encodes CASSQFNEQFF. The chain carries TRBV3-1 and TRBJ2-1; unclear D gene. The germline V gene encodes CDR1 LGHDT and CDR2 YNNKEL (reference sequence). The CDR3 totals 11 residues. V was cut by 2 bases and J by 7 bases, with 3 bases left in between.

The V call is TRBV29-1, the J call TRBJ2-2; maybe TRBD2 (5 bases). Trimming took 4 bases from V and 0 from J, leaving 18 bases between them. Germline values: CDR1 SQVTM, CDR2 ANQGSEA. This CDR3 spans 17 amino acids. The CDR3 DNA follows: TGCAGCGTTGGATCTTCCCCCCTAGCAGCGAACACCGGGGAGCTGTTTTTT. This gives the protein CSVGSSPLAANTGELFF.

This clonotype was seen repeatedly, ten times or more. J is TRBJ2-3 and V is TRBV20-1; 14 nucleotides agree with TRBD2. The CDR3 is 15 amino acids. J was trimmed by 5 bases and V by 3 bases; bases with no gene match: 4. CDR1 and CDR2 from the germline V gene are DFQATT and SNEGSKA (reference sequence). CDR3 bases: TGCAGTGCTAGGGGACTAGCGGGAGAGGTAGATACGCAGTATTTT. Its protein product is CSARGLAGEVDTQYF.

The chain couples TRBV9 to TRBJ1-4; 7 nucleotides align to TRBD1. Germline values: CDR1 SGDLS, CDR2 YYNGEE. The J segment lost 4 bases and the V segment lost 8 bases, leaving 14 bases of the junction unmatched. The CDR3 totals 16 residues. This chain's CDR3 is CARSTSDRVLNEKLFF. The CDR3 DNA sequence: TGTGCCAGAAGCACCTCCGACAGGGTACTTAATGAAAAACTGTTTTTT.

This clonotype was detected ten times or more. The V gene is TRBV27, the J gene TRBJ2-7, with a possible D match to TRBD2 (5 bases). The germline V and J ends were trimmed by 3 bases and 2 bases, with 11 bases remaining between them. Germline CDR1 reads MNHEY; CDR2 reads SMNVEV (reference sequence). The CDR3 is 14 amino acids. Written as DNA, the CDR3 is TGTGCCAGCAGTTTGGTTGGAGGTCCCTACGAGCAGTACTTC. This codes for CASSLVGGPYEQYF.

J is TRBJ2-3 and V is TRBV30; D tentatively reads TRBD1 or TRBD2 (5 bases each). This CDR3 comprises 14 residues. The V end was cut by 1 base, the J end by 2 bases, with 10 bases between. The germline gives CDR1 GTSNPN, CDR2 SVGIG (reference sequence). CDR3 sequence reads: CAWSAGRTTDTQYF. The CDR3 DNA is TGTGCCTGGAGTGCGGGACGGACCACAGATACGCAGTATTTT. Together with reference TRBV30 and TRBJ2-3, the CDR3 gives the full variable domain: SQTIHQWPATLVQPVGSPLSLECTVEGTSNPNLYWYRQAAGRGLQLLFYSVGIGQISSEVPQNLSASRPQDRQFILSSKKLLLSDSGFYLCAWSAGRTTDTQYFGPGTRLTVL.

The sample holds a few counts of this clonotype. The gene calls are TRBV12-5 and TRBJ2-1; 11 bases are a match to TRBD2. Germline V gene lookup returns CDR1 LGHNT and CDR2 FRNRAP. The CDR3 extends over 18 amino acids. With V trimmed by 6 bases and J by 7 bases, 17 bases remained unmatched. The CDR3 coding sequence is TGTGCTAGTGGCCCCAGCGATTTGTATACTAGCGGGAGAAATGAGCAGTTCTTC. It encodes CASGPSDLYTSGRNEQFF.

This clonotype was seen ten or more times. V and J are TRBV25-1 and TRBJ1-1; no reliable D call. The CDR3 covers 15 residues. Germline V gene lookup returns CDR1 MGHDK and CDR2 SYGVNS. Trimming left V 4 bases short and J 0 bases short, with 12 bases between. The CDR3 nucleotides are TGTGCCAGCAGTGGTTTCGCCAGTATGAACACTGAAGCTTTCTTT. Protein sequence: CASSGFASMNTEAFF.

J is TRBJ1-6 and V is TRBV28; TRBD1 matches 7 bases. CDR3 size: 14 residues. Germline loops: CDR1 MDHEN, CDR2 SYDVKM. The CDR3 region is CAVPSTQGGSPLHF. The CDR3 bases are TGTGCTGTCCCTTCCACCCAGGGGGGATCACCCCTCCACTTT.

This clonotype came up a few times. The chain is built from TRBV7-9 and TRBJ1-5; maybe TRBD1 (5 bases). The CDR3 runs to 15 residues. CDR1 is SEHNR and CDR2 is FQNEAQ in the germline V gene (reference sequence). Deletions cut 5 bases from V and 0 bases from J, with 11 bases between. The CDR3 here is CASSPMGDSNQPQHF. The CDR3 nucleotides are TGTGCCAGCAGCCCAATGGGGGATAGCAATCAGCCCCAGCATTTT.